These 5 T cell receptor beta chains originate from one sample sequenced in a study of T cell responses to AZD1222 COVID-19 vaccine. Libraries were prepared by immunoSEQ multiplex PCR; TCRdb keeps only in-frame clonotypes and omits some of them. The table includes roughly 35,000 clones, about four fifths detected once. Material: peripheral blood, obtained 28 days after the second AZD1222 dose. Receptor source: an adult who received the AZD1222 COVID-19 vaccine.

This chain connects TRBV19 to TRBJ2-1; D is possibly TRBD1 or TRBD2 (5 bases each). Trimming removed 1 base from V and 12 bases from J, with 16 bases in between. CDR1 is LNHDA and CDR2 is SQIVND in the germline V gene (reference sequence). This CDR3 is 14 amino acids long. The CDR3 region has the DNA TGTGCCAGTAGTATAGGTGGGACCCGTTTGGGGCAGTTCTTC. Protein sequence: CASSIGGTRLGQFF. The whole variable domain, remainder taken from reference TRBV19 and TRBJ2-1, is DGGITQSPKYLFRKEGQNVTLSCEQNLNHDAMYWYRQDPGQGLRLIYYSQIVNDFQKGDIAEGYSVSREKKESFPLTVTSAQKNPTAFYLCASSIGGTRLGQFFGPGTRLTVL.

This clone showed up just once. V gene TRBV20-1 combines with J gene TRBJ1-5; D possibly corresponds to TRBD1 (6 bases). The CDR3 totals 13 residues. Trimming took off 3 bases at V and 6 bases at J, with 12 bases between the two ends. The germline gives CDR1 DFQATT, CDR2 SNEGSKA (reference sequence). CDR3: CSASRGGGQPQHF. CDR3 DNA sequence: TGCAGTGCTAGTAGGGGGGGAGGTCAGCCCCAGCATTTT.

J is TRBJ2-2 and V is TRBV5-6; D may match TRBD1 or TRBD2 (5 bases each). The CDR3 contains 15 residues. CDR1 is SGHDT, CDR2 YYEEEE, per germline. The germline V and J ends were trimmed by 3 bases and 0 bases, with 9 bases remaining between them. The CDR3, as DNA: TGTGCCAGCAGCTCCCTGGGGGCGAACACCGGGGAGCTGTTTTTT. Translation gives CASSSLGANTGELFF.

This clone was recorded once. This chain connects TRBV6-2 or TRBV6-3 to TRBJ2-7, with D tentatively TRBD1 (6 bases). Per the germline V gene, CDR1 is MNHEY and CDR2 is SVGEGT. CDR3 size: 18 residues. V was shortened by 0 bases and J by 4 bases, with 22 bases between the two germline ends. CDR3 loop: CASSYSPTGYLSRYEQYV. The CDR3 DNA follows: TGTGCCAGCAGTTACTCTCCAACAGGGTACCTGTCAAGATACGAGCAGTACGTC.

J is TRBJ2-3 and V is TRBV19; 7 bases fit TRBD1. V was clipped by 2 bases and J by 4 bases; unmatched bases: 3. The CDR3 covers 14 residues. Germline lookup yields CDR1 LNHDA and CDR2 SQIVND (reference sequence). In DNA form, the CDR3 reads TGTGCCAGTAGTATACTGACAGGGCCAGATACGCAGTATTTT. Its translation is CASSILTGPDTQYF.